A selection of T cell receptor beta chains follows, all from one sample in a study of metastatic and nonmetastatic thyroid tumors. TCRdb reassembled clones from the PCR reads with MiXCR. Here the sample spans approximately 11,000 clones, under 30% being singletons. The sequencing input was tumor tissue. These receptors were taken from a male donor with papillary thyroid cancer or a benign thyroid nodule (not recorded which). Some clones in this sample may be carry-over from other donors' samples. Both conserved end residues are part of each CDR3.

V gene	J gene	CDR3 length	CDR3 protein
TRBV5-1	TRBJ2-1	19	CASSSRVPGLAGEDNEQFF
TRBV6-2/TRBV6-3	TRBJ1-6	15	CASRDPGRGNSPLHF
TRBV6-2/TRBV6-3	TRBJ1-6	15	CASSYGPPPNSPLHF
TRBV6-2/TRBV6-3	TRBJ1-5	17	CASSYPRAGENNQPQHF
TRBV30	TRBJ1-4	15	CAWSVGGSTNEKLFF
TRBV7-2	TRBJ2-1	14	CASSFLGGYNEQFF
TRBV6-1	TRBJ2-7	11	CASRNRTGQYF
TRBV12-3/TRBV12-4	TRBJ2-3	15	CASRWTGGLTDTQYF
TRBV10-3	TRBJ2-6	16	CAISGSSGTGANVLTF
TRBV28	TRBJ2-7	15	CASSREDRVGYEQYF
TRBV10-2	TRBJ2-2	15	CASSESMGGTGELFF
TRBV20-1	TRBJ2-7	13	CSARDPGWYEQYF
TRBV7-2	TRBJ2-3	15	CASSLVPTGTDTQYF
TRBV3-1	TRBJ2-5	14	CASSSPGQEETQYF
TRBV24-1	TRBJ1-1	18	CATSDGTANGKGGTEAFF
TRBV5-5	TRBJ2-1	16	CASSFLGRRSYNEQFF
TRBV3-1	TRBJ1-5	15	CASTHRGQGIQPQHF
TRBV5-1	TRBJ1-1	15	CASNRGLPIGTEAFF
TRBV27	TRBJ2-3	15	CASSFEVAGTYTQYF
TRBV6-1	TRBJ1-6	16	CASSLQGDSYNSPLHF
TRBV7-2	TRBJ2-3	14	CASSSDMAKDTQYF
TRBV10-1	TRBJ2-7	14	CASSVAGATYEQYF
TRBV7-8	TRBJ1-2	14	CASSLYPSSYGYTF
TRBV20-1	TRBJ2-7	15	CSARDGRDTTYEQYF
TRBV13	TRBJ1-6	16	CASSLGGQGYNAPLHF
TRBV20-1	TRBJ2-3	15	CSASPRGKNTDTQYF
TRBV11-1	TRBJ2-1	15	CASSLTGASWGEQFF
TRBV3-1	TRBJ2-3	16	CASSPRTSVGTDTQYF
TRBV5-4	TRBJ2-2	14	CASSLGALGGELFF
TRBV4-2	TRBJ2-3	17	CASSQALGGAGTDTQYF
TRBV6-1	TRBJ2-7	15	CASSEALRWGVEQYF
TRBV7-1	TRBJ2-3	19	CASSSIRVRGPAYTDTQYF
TRBV9	TRBJ2-2	16	CASSVGGSGNTGELFF
TRBV2	TRBJ2-2	15	CASSDRAGGSGELFF
TRBV6-1	TRBJ1-1	14	CASSNGRLNTEAFF
TRBV6-1	TRBJ2-5	18	CASSDTWTGGRRDETQYF
TRBV6-5	TRBJ2-7	13	CASSYSGSYEQYF
TRBV6-1	TRBJ1-3	16	CASSRTGLHSGNTIYF
TRBV28	TRBJ2-5	14	CASSLWVSWKTQYF
TRBV5-1	TRBJ1-4	14	CASSVGQSNEKLFF
TRBV7-3	TRBJ2-7	14	CASSPSGVTDEQYF
TRBV30	TRBJ1-4	13	CAWNQGVVEKLFF
TRBV6-1	TRBJ1-2	10	CASREDGYTF
TRBV2	TRBJ2-2	15	CASSESGSNTGELFF
TRBV6-1	TRBJ1-2	11	CASSTGAGYTF
TRBV13	TRBJ1-1	14	CASSLAGGNTEAFF
TRBV7-2	TRBJ1-2	13	CASTPDRQYGYTF
TRBV7-3	TRBJ2-7	14	CASRPSGGSYEQYF
TRBV19	TRBJ1-2	13	CASSVSANYGYTF
TRBV6-5	TRBJ2-7	16	CASSYSLAGVRREQYF